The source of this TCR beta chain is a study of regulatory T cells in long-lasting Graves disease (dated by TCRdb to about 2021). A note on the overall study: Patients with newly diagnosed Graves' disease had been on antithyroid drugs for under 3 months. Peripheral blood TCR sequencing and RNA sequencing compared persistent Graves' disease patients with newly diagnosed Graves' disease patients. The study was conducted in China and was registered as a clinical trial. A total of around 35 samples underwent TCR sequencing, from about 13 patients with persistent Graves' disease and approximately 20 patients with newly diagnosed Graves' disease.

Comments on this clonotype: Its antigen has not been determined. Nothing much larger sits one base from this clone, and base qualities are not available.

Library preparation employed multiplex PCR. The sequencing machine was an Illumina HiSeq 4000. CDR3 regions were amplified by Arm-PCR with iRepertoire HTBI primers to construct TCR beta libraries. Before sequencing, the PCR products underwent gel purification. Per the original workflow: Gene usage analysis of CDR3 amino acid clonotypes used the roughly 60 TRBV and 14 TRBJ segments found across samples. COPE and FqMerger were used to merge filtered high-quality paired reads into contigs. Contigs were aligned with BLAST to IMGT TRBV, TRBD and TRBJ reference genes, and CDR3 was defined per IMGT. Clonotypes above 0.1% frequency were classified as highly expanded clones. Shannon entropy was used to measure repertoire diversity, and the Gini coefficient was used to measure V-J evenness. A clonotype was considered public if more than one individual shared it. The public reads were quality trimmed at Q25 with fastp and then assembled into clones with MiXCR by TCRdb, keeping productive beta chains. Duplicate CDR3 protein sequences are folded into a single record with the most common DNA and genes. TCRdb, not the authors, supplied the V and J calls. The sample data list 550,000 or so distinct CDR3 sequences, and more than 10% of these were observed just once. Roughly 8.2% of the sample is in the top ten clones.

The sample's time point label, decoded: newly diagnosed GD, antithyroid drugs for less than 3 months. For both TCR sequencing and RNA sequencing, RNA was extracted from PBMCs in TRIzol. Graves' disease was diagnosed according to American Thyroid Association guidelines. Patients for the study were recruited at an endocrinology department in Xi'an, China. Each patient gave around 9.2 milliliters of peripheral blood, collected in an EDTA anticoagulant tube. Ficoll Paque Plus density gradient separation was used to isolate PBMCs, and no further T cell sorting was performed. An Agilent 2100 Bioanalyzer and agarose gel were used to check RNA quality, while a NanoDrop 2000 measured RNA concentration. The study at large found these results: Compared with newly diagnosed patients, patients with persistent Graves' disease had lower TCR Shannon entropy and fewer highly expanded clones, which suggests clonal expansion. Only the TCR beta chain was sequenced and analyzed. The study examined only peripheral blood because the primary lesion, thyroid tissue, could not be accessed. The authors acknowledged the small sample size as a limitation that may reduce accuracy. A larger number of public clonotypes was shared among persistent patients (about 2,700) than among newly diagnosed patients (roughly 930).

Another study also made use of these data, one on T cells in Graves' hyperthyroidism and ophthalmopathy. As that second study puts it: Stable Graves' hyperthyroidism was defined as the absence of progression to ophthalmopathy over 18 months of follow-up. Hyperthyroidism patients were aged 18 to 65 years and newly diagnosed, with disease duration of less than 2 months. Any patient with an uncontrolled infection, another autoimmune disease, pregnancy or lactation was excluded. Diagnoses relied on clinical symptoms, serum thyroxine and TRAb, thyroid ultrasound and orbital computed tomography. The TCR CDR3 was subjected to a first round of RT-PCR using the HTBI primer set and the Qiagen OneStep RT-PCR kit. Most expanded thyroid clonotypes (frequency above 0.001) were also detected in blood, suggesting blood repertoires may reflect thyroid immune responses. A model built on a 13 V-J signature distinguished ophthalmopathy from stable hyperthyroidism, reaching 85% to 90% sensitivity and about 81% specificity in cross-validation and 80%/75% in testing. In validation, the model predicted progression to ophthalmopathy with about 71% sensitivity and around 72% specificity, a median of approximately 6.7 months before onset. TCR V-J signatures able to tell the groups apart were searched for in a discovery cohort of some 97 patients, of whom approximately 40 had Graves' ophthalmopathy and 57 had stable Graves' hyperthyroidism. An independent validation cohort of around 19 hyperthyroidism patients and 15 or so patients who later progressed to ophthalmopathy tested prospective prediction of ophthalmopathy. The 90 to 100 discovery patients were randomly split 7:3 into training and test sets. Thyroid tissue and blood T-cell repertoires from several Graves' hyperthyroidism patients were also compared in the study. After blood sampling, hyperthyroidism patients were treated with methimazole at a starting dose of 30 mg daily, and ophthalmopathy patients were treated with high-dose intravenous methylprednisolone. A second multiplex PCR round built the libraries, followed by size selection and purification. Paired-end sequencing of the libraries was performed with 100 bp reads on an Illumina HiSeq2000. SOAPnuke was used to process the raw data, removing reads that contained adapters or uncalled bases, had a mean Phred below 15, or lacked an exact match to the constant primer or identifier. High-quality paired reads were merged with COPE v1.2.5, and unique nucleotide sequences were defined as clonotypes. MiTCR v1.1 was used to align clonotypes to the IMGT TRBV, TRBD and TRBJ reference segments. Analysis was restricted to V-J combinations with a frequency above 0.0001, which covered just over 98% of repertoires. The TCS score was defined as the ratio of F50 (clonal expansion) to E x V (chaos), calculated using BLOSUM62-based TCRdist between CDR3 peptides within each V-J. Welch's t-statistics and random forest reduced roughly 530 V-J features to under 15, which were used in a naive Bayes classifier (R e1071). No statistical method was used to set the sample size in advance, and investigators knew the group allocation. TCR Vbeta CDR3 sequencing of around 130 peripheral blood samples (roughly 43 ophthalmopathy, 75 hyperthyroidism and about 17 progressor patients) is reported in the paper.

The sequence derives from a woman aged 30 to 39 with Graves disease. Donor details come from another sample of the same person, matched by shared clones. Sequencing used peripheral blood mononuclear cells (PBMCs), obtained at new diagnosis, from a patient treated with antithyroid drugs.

The DNA sequence is as follows: TGCGCCAGCAGCCCCCCCGTGACGGGGCGGAGGTACAATGAGCAGTTCTTC. Protein translation: CASSPPVTGRRYNEQFF. The receptor chain draws on TRBV4-1 and TRBJ2-1; the D segment might be TRBD1 or TRBD2, since each matches 5 bases. The junction shows trimming of 4 bases on V and 4 bases on J, plus 20 bases between the germline ends. The CDR3 spans 17 residues, from the cysteine through the phenylalanine. Of the read, only the CDR3 DNA is kept; its 51 bases are in frame from base 1. The germline V gene yields MGHRA for CDR1 and YSYEKL for CDR2.